Following are 18 T cell receptor beta chains from one sample sequenced in a study of cytomegalovirus exposure and HLA in healthy donors. The PCR had 60 Vbeta and 13 Jbeta primers. TCRdb's table, derived via immunoSEQ multiplex PCR, lists solely in-frame clones and lacks some. There are 100,000 or so clones in the sample; roughly 66% occur only once, and roughly 2.2% lies in the top ten. Sequenced sample: PBMCs. These receptors came from a young man in good health and CMV-seronegative.

CDR3 amino acids: CASTAANYGYTF. As DNA, the CDR3 is TGTGCCAGCACCGCAGCTAACTATGGCTACACCTTC. The chain has TRBV6-1 and TRBJ1-2; D not certain. CDR3 length: 12 amino acids. Germline values: CDR1 MNHNS, CDR2 SASEGT. V was shortened by 7 bases and J by 0 bases, with 6 bases between the two germline ends.

A few counts support this clone. The gene calls are TRBV4-1 and TRBJ2-3; D gene ambiguous. CDR1 and CDR2 (germline): MGHRA, YSYEKL. This CDR3 spans 16 amino acids. Deletions cut 0 bases from V and 2 bases from J, with 12 bases between. The CDR3, as DNA: TGCGCCAGCAGCCAAGATCTTAGACTGAACACAGATACGCAGTATTTT. Its translation: CASSQDLRLNTDTQYF.

V and J are TRBV13 and TRBJ2-7; TRBD2 agrees at 7 bases. Germline assignment: CDR1 PRHDT and CDR2 FYEKMQ (reference sequence). The CDR3 length is 14 residues. Trimming cost V 5 bases and J 3 bases; bases outside gene matches: 7. This chain's CDR3 is CASSPWEGYYEQYF. CDR3 bases: TGTGCCAGCAGCCCTTGGGAGGGGTACTACGAGCAGTACTTC.

This chain's CDR3 is CAWSVKGQGDTEAFF. The CDR3, as DNA: TGTGCCTGGAGTGTGAAGGGACAGGGGGACACTGAAGCTTTCTTT. V and J are TRBV30 and TRBJ1-1; 11 bases align to TRBD1. The J segment lost 3 bases and the V segment lost 0 bases, leaving 3 bases of the junction unmatched. The CDR3 length is 15 residues. Germline values: CDR1 GTSNPN, CDR2 SVGIG (reference sequence).

This clone was detected only a few times. The chain uses TRBV6-5 and TRBJ1-1; tentatively, D is TRBD1 (6 bases). Germline-derived CDR1 and CDR2 are MNHEY and SVGAGI. The length of the CDR3 is 12 residues. V dropped 7 bases and J dropped 1 base, with 7 bases sitting between them. CDR3 coding DNA: TGTGCCAGCACCAGGGGGAACACTGAAGCTTTCTTT. Protein: CASTRGNTEAFF.

The chain recombines TRBV4-2 with TRBJ1-2; no firm D call. This CDR3 is built from 12 residues. V was pared by 0 bases and J by 4 bases, with 3 bases between. CDR1 is LGHNA and CDR2 is YNFKEQ in the germline V gene. CDR3 DNA sequence: TGTGCCAGCAGCCAAGATATCTATGGCTACACCTTC. Translation: CASSQDIYGYTF.

The chain carries TRBV4-3 and TRBJ1-2; possible D gene TRBD1, 6 bases. V gave up 0 bases and J gave up 3 bases, with 20 bases separating them. CDR1 LGHNA and CDR2 YSLEER come from the germline V gene. The CDR3 loop spans 18 amino acids. In DNA form, the CDR3 reads TGCGCCAGCAGCCAAGATCAATTATGGGCAGGGGAGCACTATGGCTACACCTTC. It codes for CASSQDQLWAGEHYGYTF.

The chain uses TRBV16 and TRBJ2-7, with D tentatively TRBD1 (5 bases). This CDR3 is built from 14 residues. Between the trimmed V and J ends, which lost 0 bases and 2 bases, there was a span of 8 bases. Germline V gene sequence: CDR1 KGHSY, CDR2 FQNENV. The CDR3 is CASSQSQGAYEQYF. The CDR3 bases are TGTGCCAGCAGCCAATCGCAGGGCGCCTACGAGCAGTACTTC.

This clone was seen only a few times. V gene TRBV7-2 combines with J gene TRBJ2-3; no definite D call. CDR1 SGHTA and CDR2 FQGNSA come from the germline V gene. This CDR3 spans 15 amino acids. Deletions cut 0 bases from V and 3 bases from J, with 10 bases between. The CDR3 coding sequence is TGTGCCAGCAGCTTAGCTCTACTGAAGACAGATACGCAGTATTTT. Residues: CASSLALLKTDTQYF.

The table lists this clone with a few counts. The V gene is TRBV5-1, the J gene TRBJ2-7; tentatively, D is TRBD1 (6 bases). This CDR3 has 13 residues. Trimming stripped 4 bases from V and 5 bases from J, with 13 bases between. CDR1 is SGHRS and CDR2 is YFSETQ in the germline V gene. DNA for the CDR3: TGCGCCAGCAGCCAAACAGGGTACCACGAGCAGTACTTC. The encoded protein is CASSQTGYHEQYF.

The chain joins TRBV28 to TRBJ1-1; 12 bases agree with TRBD1. This CDR3 contains 14 residues. Trimming took 8 bases from V and 1 from J; bases not matched to a gene: 2. Germline V gene data show CDR1 as MDHEN and CDR2 as SYDVKM. DNA of the CDR3: TGTGCCAGCGGGACAGGGGGCTGGAACACTGAAGCTTTCTTT. This sequence encodes CASGTGGWNTEAFF. Full variable domain (rest looked up from reference TRBV28 and TRBJ1-1): DVKVTQSSRYLVKRTGEKVFLECVQDMDHENMFWYRQDPGLGLRLIYFSYDVKMKEKGDIPEGYSVSREKKERFSLILESASTNQTSMYLCASGTGGWNTEAFFGQGTRLTVV.

The chain is built from TRBV2 and TRBJ2-7; TRBD2 is a possible D gene (7 bases). This CDR3 comprises 18 residues. Germline V gene sequence: CDR1 SNHLY, CDR2 FYNNEI. The V and J ends lost 7 bases and 2 bases respectively, with 27 bases between them. The CDR3 coding sequence is TGTGCCAGCAATCCGAGGCCCCGAACAGGGAGGGGTGCCTACGAGCAGTACTTC. Its protein product is CASNPRPRTGRGAYEQYF. The full variable domain, its missing parts supplied by reference TRBV2 and TRBJ2-7, is EPEVTQTPSHQVTQMGQEVILRCVPISNHLYFYWYRQILGQKVEFLVSFYNNEISEKSEIFDDQFSVERPDGSNFTLKIRSTKLEDSAMYFCASNPRPRTGRGAYEQYFGPGTRLTVT.

This clone has a handful of counts. The chain carries TRBV6-5 and TRBJ1-1, with D possibly being TRBD1 (5 bases). CDR3 size: 13 residues. With 3 bases removed from V and 3 bases from J, the gap between germline ends came to 8 bases. Per germline, CDR1 MNHEY and CDR2 SVGAGI. The CDR3 sequence: CASSYTGDTEAFF. The CDR3 nucleotides are TGTGCCAGCAGTTATACAGGAGACACTGAAGCTTTCTTT.

This clone was counted between two and nine times. The V call is TRBV5-6, the J call TRBJ1-5; TRBD1 agrees at 12 bases. The CDR3 spans 16 residues. Germline V gene data show CDR1 as SGHDT and CDR2 as YYEEEE. With 3 bases clipped from V and 2 bases from J, the junction kept 3 bases outside the gene matches. CDR3 region: CASSSGTGGGNQPQHF. CDR3 sequence (DNA): TGTGCCAGCAGCTCCGGGACAGGGGGCGGCAATCAGCCCCAGCATTTT.

The V gene is TRBV27, the J gene TRBJ1-2, with D hard to call. CDR1 is MNHEY, CDR2 SMNVEV, per germline (reference sequence). CDR3 length equals 14 residues. V lost 6 bases to trimming and J lost 6 bases, with 17 bases between them. The CDR3 sequence is CASRDLGLLNGYTF. CDR3 bases: TGTGCCAGCAGGGATTTAGGACTGTTAAATGGCTACACCTTC.

This clone turned up a few times. This chain uses TRBV25-1 with TRBJ2-7, with TRBD1 identical over 7 bases. J lost 1 base, V lost 4 bases, and 13 bases had no gene match. This CDR3 has 17 residues. CDR1 and CDR2 (germline): MGHDK, SYGVNS. CDR3 sequence (DNA): TGTGCCAGCAGTGTAGGGGACAGCTACCCTCAATCCTACGAGCAGTACTTC. This sequence encodes CASSVGDSYPQSYEQYF.

V and J are TRBV14 and TRBJ2-3; tentatively, D is TRBD2 (6 bases). The germline V gene encodes CDR1 SGHDN and CDR2 FVKESK. CDR3 length: 16 amino acids. V gave up 3 bases and J gave up 3 bases, with 16 bases separating them. The CDR3 bases are TGTGCCAGCAGCCAGATCGGGGGAAGGAGAACAGATACGCAGTATTTT. This translates into CASSQIGGRRTDTQYF.

The genes are TRBV30 and TRBJ2-2; D is uncertain. Trimming shortened V by 2 bases and J by 0 bases, and 13 bases separated the two germline ends. The CDR3 consists of 16 residues. Per the germline V gene, CDR1 is GTSNPN and CDR2 is SVGIG (reference sequence). The CDR3 protein is CAWSFLGSPNTGELFF. In DNA form, the CDR3 reads TGTGCCTGGAGTTTCTTGGGCAGCCCGAACACCGGGGAGCTGTTTTTT.